These 30 T cell receptor beta chains were sequenced from one sample in a study of a mutant IDH1 vaccine in newly diagnosed glioma. Time point given: baseline, week 1 (first vaccination visit). Described treatment: pre-vaccination baseline after standard-of-care therapy. Generated by immunoSEQ multiplex PCR, the TCRdb table keeps only in-frame clones and is missing some. The sample lists roughly 70,000 clones, 65% to 85% occurring once. The specimen was peripheral blood mononuclear cells (PBMCs), collected from a glioma patient treated with radiotherapy, temozolomide or both. Source of these receptors: a woman aged 18-29 years with glioma. Some clones in this sample may be carry-over from other donors' samples.

The V and J genes are TRBV5-5 and TRBJ2-1; D remains unclear. Germline-derived CDR1 and CDR2 are SGHKS and YYEKEE (reference sequence). V lost 4 bases to trimming and J lost 4 bases, with 9 bases between them. The CDR3 runs to 13 residues. CDR3 nucleotides: TGTGCCAGCAGCGTGGCCGGTTACAATGAGCAGTTCTTC. This codes for CASSVAGYNEQFF.

The rearrangement links TRBV7-9 to TRBJ1-1; 9 bases match TRBD1. With V trimmed by 2 bases and J by 1 base, 5 bases remained unmatched. Germline CDR1 is SEHNR and CDR2 is FQNEAQ (reference sequence). CDR3 length: 16 residues. The CDR3 region has the DNA TGTGCCAGCAGCTTACTACAGGGGGCCTCGAACACTGAAGCTTTCTTT. Translating it yields CASSLLQGASNTEAFF.

V is TRBV5-1 and J is TRBJ1-1; no clear D gene. Trimming stripped 6 bases from V and 1 base from J, with 16 bases between. The CDR3 totals 15 residues. Germline V gene data show CDR1 as SGHRS and CDR2 as YFSETQ. The CDR3 nucleotides are TGCGCCAGCAACTCGGGTGGCCGGGGGAACACTGAAGCTTTCTTT. As protein: CASNSGGRGNTEAFF.

The chain recombines TRBV27 with TRBJ1-2; D is uncertain. The V gene lost 8 bases and the J gene lost 4 bases, with 20 bases spanning the gap. Per germline, CDR1 MNHEY and CDR2 SMNVEV (reference sequence). This CDR3 is built from 15 residues. Here the CDR3 reads CASAFPRVRPYGYTF. CDR3 nucleotide sequence: TGTGCCAGCGCTTTCCCCCGGGTCCGTCCCTATGGCTACACCTTC.

The chain is built from TRBV19 and TRBJ2-7, with 7 bases aligning to TRBD2. The CDR3 covers 13 residues. The germline V gene has CDR1 LNHDA and CDR2 SQIVND (reference sequence). Trimming removed 8 bases from V and 5 bases from J; junction bases left unmatched: 9. In DNA, the CDR3 is TGTGCCAGTGATTCGGGAGGTGGCGACGAGCAGTACTTC. Translated: CASDSGGGDEQYF.

V is TRBV5-1 and J is TRBJ1-4, with D unresolved. Per germline, CDR1 SGHRS and CDR2 YFSETQ. V lost 4 bases and J lost 2, with 9 bases in between. CDR3 size: 14 residues. The CDR3 DNA reads TGCGCCAGCAGCCGAGGCGGCACTAATGAAAAACTGTTTTTT. Encoded protein: CASSRGGTNEKLFF. Complete variable domain (other parts from reference TRBV5-1 and TRBJ1-4): KAGVTQTPRYLIKTRGQQVTLSCSPISGHRSVSWYQQTPGQGLQFLFEYFSETQRNKGNFPGRFSGRQFSNSRSEMNVSTLELGDSALYLCASSRGGTNEKLFFGSGTQLSVL.

The V and J genes are TRBV4-3 and TRBJ2-5; weak D call: TRBD2 (5 bases). The V and J ends lost 0 bases and 5 bases respectively, with 19 bases between them. Germline lookup yields CDR1 LGHNA and CDR2 YSLEER. The length of the CDR3 is 17 residues. CDR3 sequence reads: CASSQDASSLPGETQYF. The CDR3 nucleotides read TGCGCCAGCAGCCAAGACGCTTCCTCTCTCCCGGGGGAGACCCAGTACTTC.

The CDR3 loop reads CASSFGPTAILSYEQYF. CDR3 DNA sequence: TGCGCCAGCAGCTTCGGACCAACGGCAATACTCTCCTACGAGCAGTACTTC. The chain links TRBV5-1 to TRBJ2-7; D is unclear. The CDR3 length is 17 residues. Germline V gene sequence: CDR1 SGHRS, CDR2 YFSETQ. V lost 2 bases to trimming and J lost 0 bases, with 18 bases between them. The variable domain in full, with the rest retrieved from reference TRBV5-1 and TRBJ2-7, is KAGVTQTPRYLIKTRGQQVTLSCSPISGHRSVSWYQQTPGQGLQFLFEYFSETQRNKGNFPGRFSGRQFSNSRSEMNVSTLELGDSALYLCASSFGPTAILSYEQYFGPGTRLTVT.

This clone was detected only once. The chain recombines TRBV7-3 with TRBJ2-5; 8 bases map to TRBD2. J gave up 5 bases and V 7 bases, and 6 bases lay outside the gene matches. CDR1 and CDR2 (germline): SGHTA, FQGTGA. The CDR3 totals 13 residues. CDR3 nucleotides: TGTGCCAGCACCCTCCGGGAGGGGGAGACCCAGTACTTC. This sequence encodes CASTLREGETQYF.

The V gene is TRBV29-1, the J gene TRBJ2-3; D not certain. V gave up 2 bases and J gave up 2 bases, with 11 bases separating them. The CDR3 covers 14 residues. Germline CDR1 reads SQVTM; CDR2 reads ANQGSEA. CDR3 residues: CSVEPATSTDTQYF. The CDR3 bases are TGCAGCGTTGAACCGGCTACCTCCACAGATACGCAGTATTTT.

The chain combines TRBV5-1 with TRBJ2-2; 8 bases map to TRBD1. Germline CDR1 is SGHRS and CDR2 is YFSETQ. Germline trimming cut 2 bases from V and 5 bases from J; bases unmatched to any gene: 11. The CDR3 extends over 17 amino acids. The DNA for the CDR3 is TGCGCCAGCAGCTTTACCGCGCCAGGGGGCGTAACCGGGGAGCTGTTTTTT. Its protein product is CASSFTAPGGVTGELFF.

This chain joins TRBV10-3 and TRBJ2-5; 15 bases line up with TRBD2. J gave up 5 bases and V 5 bases, and 9 bases lay outside the gene matches. The CDR3 loop spans 17 amino acids. CDR1 and CDR2 from the germline V gene are ENHRY and SYGVKD. DNA for the CDR3: TGTGCCATCAGTCATCCGGGACTAGCGGGAGGTGGGGAGACCCAGTACTTC. Protein sequence: CAISHPGLAGGGETQYF.

The gene calls are TRBV15 and TRBJ2-3; D is perhaps TRBD2 (7 bases). V lost 4 bases, J lost 2 bases, and 16 bases lay in between. Germline loops: CDR1 LNHNV, CDR2 YYDKDF (reference sequence). The CDR3 is made up of 16 amino acids. The CDR3 bases are TGTGCCACCAGCACCCCTGCGGGGGCCCTCACAGATACGCAGTATTTT. It codes for CATSTPAGALTDTQYF.

The chain employs TRBV6-5 and TRBJ1-1, with D maybe TRBD1 (5 bases). The CDR3 covers 15 residues. Germline V gene lookup returns CDR1 MNHEY and CDR2 SVGAGI. V lost 3 bases, J lost 1 base, and 12 bases lay in between. CDR3 DNA sequence: TGTGCCAGCAGTTATGGCCAGGGCGGGAACACTGAAGCTTTCTTT. The encoded protein is CASSYGQGGNTEAFF.

The rearrangement uses TRBV11-3 and TRBJ2-3; D ambiguous. Trimming cost V 0 bases and J 3 bases, with 7 bases left between them. In germline, CDR1 is SGHNT, CDR2 YENEEA. The CDR3 loop spans 14 amino acids. The CDR3 is CASSLEGRTDTQYF. The CDR3 DNA sequence: TGTGCCAGCAGCTTAGAGGGCAGAACAGATACGCAGTATTTT.

V usage is TRBV7-9 and J usage is TRBJ2-7, with D perhaps matching TRBD2 (5 bases). This CDR3 region has 15 residues. Germline V gene lookup returns CDR1 SEHNR and CDR2 FQNEAQ (reference sequence). V was shortened by 4 bases and J by 1 base, with 14 bases between the two germline ends. The CDR3 nucleotides read TGTGCCAGCAGCTGGAGTGGTGAGGGATCCTACGAGCAGTACTTC. It is translated as CASSWSGEGSYEQYF.

The V and J genes are TRBV5-1 and TRBJ1-2, with 12 nucleotides matching TRBD1. CDR1 is SGHRS and CDR2 is YFSETQ in the germline V gene. After removal of 6 bases from V and 7 bases from J, the junction contained 13 bases not matched to a gene. The CDR3 sequence is 16 residues long. The CDR3 DNA sequence: TGCGCCAGCAACACGGGACAGGGGGCCGCAGGGGTTGGCTACACCTTC. Amino acids: CASNTGQGAAGVGYTF.

The V call is TRBV6-5, the J call TRBJ1-1; weak D call: TRBD1 (5 bases). Germline CDR1 reads MNHEY; CDR2 reads SVGAGI. V gave up 2 bases and J gave up 10 bases, with 14 bases separating them. This CDR3 comprises 13 residues. Written as DNA, the CDR3 is TGTGCCAGCAGTTACGGCCGGGGCCTTGGAGCTTTCTTT. Translating it yields CASSYGRGLGAFF.

The chain joins TRBV5-1 to TRBJ2-3; the D gene is possibly TRBD2 (7 bases). The V end lost 1 base, the J end lost 6 bases, and 9 bases lay between the germline ends. The CDR3 spans 13 residues. CDR1 is SGHRS and CDR2 is YFSETQ in the germline V gene. The CDR3 sequence is CASSLWGGDTQYF. CDR3 coding DNA: TGCGCCAGCAGCTTGTGGGGGGGCGATACGCAGTATTTT. Combining the CDR3 with reference TRBV5-1 and TRBJ2-3 gives the whole variable domain KAGVTQTPRYLIKTRGQQVTLSCSPISGHRSVSWYQQTPGQGLQFLFEYFSETQRNKGNFPGRFSGRQFSNSRSEMNVSTLELGDSALYLCASSLWGGDTQYFGPGTRLTVL.

This rearrangement joins TRBV29-1 to TRBJ2-7; D possibly corresponds to TRBD2 (6 bases). Trimming removed 8 bases at V and 3 bases at J, with 17 bases between. Germline values: CDR1 SQVTM, CDR2 ANQGSEA. The CDR3 sequence is 13 residues long. The CDR3 here is CSWGEGAGYEQYF. CDR3 nucleotide sequence: TGCAGCTGGGGGGAAGGGGCCGGCTACGAGCAGTACTTC.

The genes are TRBV7-2 and TRBJ2-5; D possibly corresponds to TRBD1 (8 bases). There are 15 residues in the CDR3. Germline lookup yields CDR1 SGHTA and CDR2 FQGNSA. V shed 5 bases and J shed 5 bases, with 18 bases lying between them. As DNA, the CDR3 is TGTGCCAGCAGCCCTCGTGACAGGGGAGGGGAGACCCAGTACTTC. It specifies CASSPRDRGGETQYF.

The chain recombines TRBV2 with TRBJ1-4; 9 bases are a match to TRBD1. The germline V gene has CDR1 SNHLY and CDR2 FYNNEI. V shed 8 bases and J 8 bases; nucleotides not matched to a gene: 3. The CDR3 extends over 12 amino acids. DNA of the CDR3: TGTGCCAGCGGGACAGGGTTCGAAAAACTGTTTTTT. Translated, it gives CASGTGFEKLFF.

The rearrangement links TRBV7-9 to TRBJ1-3; 10 positions agree with TRBD1. CDR3 length equals 15 residues. The J segment lost 4 bases and the V segment lost 5 bases, leaving 5 bases of the junction unmatched. Germline values: CDR1 SEHNR, CDR2 FQNEAQ (reference sequence). CDR3 nucleotide sequence: TGTGCCAGCAGCCCGACAGGGGGCAAAGGAAACACCATATATTTT. Translated, it gives CASSPTGGKGNTIYF.

The V gene is TRBV30, the J gene TRBJ1-2, with TRBD1 matching over 12 bases. Germline values: CDR1 GTSNPN, CDR2 SVGIG (reference sequence). V trimming: 4 bases; J trimming: 8 bases; junction bases outside the gene matches: 17. There are 17 residues in the CDR3. The CDR3, as DNA: TGTGCCTGGAACTCCCCGTCCCGGGACAGGGGGCTGTGGGGCTACACCTTC. As protein: CAWNSPSRDRGLWGYTF.

The chain recombines TRBV25-1 with TRBJ1-2; weak D call: TRBD1 (5 bases). V shed 2 bases and J shed 5 bases, with 6 bases lying between them. The CDR3 contains 12 residues. Germline assignment: CDR1 MGHDK and CDR2 SYGVNS. The CDR3 DNA is TGTGCCAGCAGTGAACGGGGGTATGGCTACACCTTC. Protein product: CASSERGYGYTF.

The rearrangement joins TRBV6-5 to TRBJ2-7; TRBD2 is a possible D gene (6 bases). The CDR3 covers 14 residues. Looked up from germline, CDR1 is MNHEY and CDR2 is SVGAGI. V shed 0 bases and J shed 5 bases, with 11 bases lying between them. Here the CDR3 reads CASSYSTPGDEQYF. The CDR3 DNA is TGTGCCAGCAGTTACTCGACGCCGGGGGACGAGCAGTACTTC.

The CDR3 is CASRGDGSPSREYF. In DNA, the CDR3 is TGTGCCAGCAGAGGGGACGGCTCCCCATCAAGGGAGTACTTC. The V call is TRBV2, the J call TRBJ2-7, with D tentatively TRBD1 or TRBD2 (5 bases each). This CDR3 comprises 14 residues. V was shortened by 6 bases and J by 11 bases, with 23 bases between the two germline ends. CDR1 is SNHLY, CDR2 FYNNEI, per germline.

This clone occurred a few times. V usage is TRBV7-3 and J usage is TRBJ2-1; unclear D gene. The germline CDR1 and CDR2 sequences are SGHTA and FQGTGA. The V end lost 2 bases, the J end lost 7 bases, and 9 bases lay between the germline ends. The CDR3 has 13 amino acids. This chain's CDR3 is CASSLWAENEQFF. CDR3 nucleotide sequence: TGTGCCAGCAGCTTATGGGCGGAGAATGAGCAGTTCTTC.

The V and J genes are TRBV4-1 and TRBJ1-6; TRBD1 is a possible D gene (6 bases). This CDR3 spans 17 amino acids. V lost 4 bases to trimming and J lost 6 bases, with 19 bases between them. Germline loops: CDR1 MGHRA, CDR2 YSYEKL. In nucleotides, the CDR3 is TGCGCCAGCAGCCCCGGGGGGCCAGGGGTTTTTAATTCACCCCTCCACTTT. It codes for CASSPGGPGVFNSPLHF.

The chain is built from TRBV14 and TRBJ2-3; 12 bases are shared with TRBD2. The V gene's germline CDR1 is SGHDN and CDR2 FVKESK. Trimming cost V 4 bases and J 6 bases; bases outside gene matches: 5. The CDR3 covers 15 residues. The CDR3 loop is CASSPTSGRWDTQYF. The CDR3 DNA sequence: TGTGCCAGCAGCCCGACTAGCGGGAGATGGGATACGCAGTATTTT.